There are a few counts of the clone carrying this T cell receptor beta chain. Its target is not known. The V gene lost 0 bases and the J gene lost 3 bases, with 8 bases spanning the gap. CDR3 size: 15 residues. Germline lookup yields CDR1 SEHNR and CDR2 FQNEAQ (reference sequence). The time point here: persistent/refractory GD, antithyroid drugs over 5 years with positive TRAb. Preparation of the TCR library used RNA extracted from PBMCs. The patients included were those that came from an endocrinology department in Xi'an, China. Relying on iRepertoire HTBI primers and Arm-PCR of CDR3 regions, the team built TCR beta libraries. TCRdb recomputed calls from the multiplex PCR reads with MiXCR, one row per CDR3 protein. The sample contains fewer than 450,000 distinct CDR3 sequences, about a fifth of which appear only once. This record comes from a study of regulatory T cells in long-lasting Graves disease. Regarding the study as a whole: A greater number of public clonotypes (approximately 2,700) was shared by persistent patients than by new patients (approximately 910). Favored usage of TRBV28, TRBJ1-2 and TRBJ2-5 was recorded in persistent disease. Limited samples may have lowered accuracy.

The starting material was peripheral blood mononuclear cells (PBMCs), obtained when the disease was refractory, from a patient treated with antithyroid drugs. The chain employs TRBV7-9 and TRBJ1-4, with D uncertain. The sequence was collected from a female donor with Graves disease. CDR3 sequence (DNA): TGTGCCAGCAGCTTAGCGCTTCCGGCTAATGAAAAACTGTTTTTT. It encodes CASSLALPANEKLFF.